This is a list of T cell receptor beta chains from one sample in a study of OX40 agonist ivuxolimab in advanced cancers. TCRdb's table, derived via immunoSEQ multiplex PCR, lists solely in-frame clones and lacks some. The data contain fewer than 120,000 clones, over 85% of them singletons. Sequencing was performed on CD4+ or CD8+ T cells sorted from blood, taken in a trial of the OX40 agonist ivuxolimab. These receptors were collected from an adult with an advanced solid tumor such as melanoma, head and neck, liver or kidney cancer. Each CDR3 is given with its conserved first and last residue. Each record gives: clone size, V gene, J gene, D gene, CDR3 DNA, CDR3 protein. The D gene is left open where the match is weak. The size of a clone is reported for some rows only, either as once, few or many, or as a class for expanded clones.

abundance: -; v_gene: TRBV5-5; j_gene: TRBJ2-5; d_gene: -; CDR3nt: TGTGCCAGCAGCCTGGGGGAAGAGACCCAGTACTTC; CDR3aa: CASSLGEETQYF
abundance: -; v_gene: TRBV19; j_gene: TRBJ2-2; d_gene: TRBD1; CDR3nt: TGTGCCACCCGGGACAGGGGGGACACCGGGGAGCTGTTTTTT; CDR3aa: CATRDRGDTGELFF
abundance: -; v_gene: TRBV2; j_gene: TRBJ1-3; d_gene: -; CDR3nt: TGTGCCAGCAGTGAGGGGGGAAACACCATATATTTT; CDR3aa: CASSEGGNTIYF
abundance: -; v_gene: TRBV11-2; j_gene: TRBJ1-4; d_gene: -; CDR3nt: TGTGCCAGCAGCCCCCAAAAGAAGGAAACTAATGAAAAACTGTTTTTT; CDR3aa: CASSPQKKETNEKLFF
abundance: -; v_gene: TRBV19; j_gene: TRBJ1-2; d_gene: -; CDR3nt: TGTGCCAGTAGTATCTTAAGCGGAATCGGCTACACCTTC; CDR3aa: CASSILSGIGYTF
abundance: -; v_gene: TRBV6-5; j_gene: TRBJ1-2; d_gene: TRBD1; CDR3nt: TGTGCCAGCAGCTACTCCCCAGGGGGCGCGGGAGGCTACACCTTC; CDR3aa: CASSYSPGGAGGYTF
abundance: -; v_gene: TRBV7-9; j_gene: TRBJ2-3; d_gene: -; CDR3nt: TGTGCCAGCAGCTTAGCGGTAGGCGGTCGATCTAGCACAGATACGCAGTATTTT; CDR3aa: CASSLAVGGRSSTDTQYF
abundance: -; v_gene: TRBV5-4; j_gene: TRBJ2-7; d_gene: TRBD1; CDR3nt: TGTGCCAGCAGAGACCGCCAGGGGGCGGACGAGCAGTACTTC; CDR3aa: CASRDRQGADEQYF
abundance: -; v_gene: TRBV7-2; j_gene: TRBJ1-4; d_gene: TRBD1; CDR3nt: TGTGCCAGCAGCTTAGGGGGGACAGGGGCCGAAAAACTGTTTTTT; CDR3aa: CASSLGGTGAEKLFF
abundance: -; v_gene: TRBV4-3; j_gene: TRBJ2-5; d_gene: TRBD2; CDR3nt: TGCGCCAGCAGCCAGGCTAGCGGGGGAGAGACCCAGTACTTC; CDR3aa: CASSQASGGETQYF
abundance: -; v_gene: TRBV7-3; j_gene: TRBJ1-3; d_gene: -; CDR3nt: TGTGCCAGCAGCTTATCGGGGGGTTCTGGAAACACCATATATTTT; CDR3aa: CASSLSGGSGNTIYF
abundance: -; v_gene: TRBV5-6; j_gene: TRBJ1-3; d_gene: TRBD1; CDR3nt: TGTGCCAGCAGCCCCGGACAGGCTAGCTCTGGAAACACCATATATTTT; CDR3aa: CASSPGQASSGNTIYF
abundance: -; v_gene: TRBV6-5; j_gene: TRBJ1-1; d_gene: -; CDR3nt: TGTGCCAGCAGTTCCAGAGCGGGAGCTTTCTTT; CDR3aa: CASSSRAGAFF
abundance: -; v_gene: TRBV7-8; j_gene: TRBJ2-2; d_gene: -; CDR3nt: TGTGCCAGCAGCTTATTAGCTTTGGCGAACACCGGGGAGCTGTTTTTT; CDR3aa: CASSLLALANTGELFF
abundance: -; v_gene: TRBV5-1; j_gene: TRBJ1-1; d_gene: -; CDR3nt: TGCGCCAGCAGGCGCGTTCAAGGGGGCACTGAAGCTTTCTTT; CDR3aa: CASRRVQGGTEAFF
abundance: -; v_gene: TRBV7-8; j_gene: TRBJ2-6; d_gene: -; CDR3nt: TGTGCCAGCAGCTTATTGGTCGCAGCGACTGGGGCCAACGTCCTGACTTTC; CDR3aa: CASSLLVAATGANVLTF
abundance: -; v_gene: TRBV27; j_gene: TRBJ2-5; d_gene: TRBD1; CDR3nt: TGTGCCAGCAGTCCAGAACAGGGGCAGTACCAAGAGACCCAGTACTTC; CDR3aa: CASSPEQGQYQETQYF
abundance: -; v_gene: TRBV7-2; j_gene: TRBJ2-7; d_gene: -; CDR3nt: TGTGCCAGCAGCTTAAGGGGGTCACACGAGCAGTACTTC; CDR3aa: CASSLRGSHEQYF
abundance: -; v_gene: TRBV29-1; j_gene: TRBJ2-3; d_gene: -; CDR3nt: TGCAGCTGGAGCGCGGCTACCTCGGATACGCAGTATTTT; CDR3aa: CSWSAATSDTQYF
abundance: -; v_gene: TRBV28; j_gene: TRBJ1-3; d_gene: TRBD1; CDR3nt: TGTGCCAGCAGTCCGGCAGGGGGTGGAAACACCATATATTTT; CDR3aa: CASSPAGGGNTIYF
abundance: -; v_gene: TRBV9; j_gene: TRBJ1-1; d_gene: TRBD1; CDR3nt: TGTGCCAGCAGCGTTACGACAGGGGGCTACACTGAAGCTTTCTTT; CDR3aa: CASSVTTGGYTEAFF
abundance: -; v_gene: TRBV6-5; j_gene: TRBJ2-5; d_gene: -; CDR3nt: TGTGCCAGCAGTTTTCGCCTGGGCGAGACCCAGTACTTC; CDR3aa: CASSFRLGETQYF
abundance: -; v_gene: TRBV2; j_gene: TRBJ2-1; d_gene: -; CDR3nt: TGTGCCAGCAGGGCTAGACAGGCGGGGTCGTACAATGAGCAGTTCTTC; CDR3aa: CASRARQAGSYNEQFF
abundance: -; v_gene: TRBV28; j_gene: TRBJ2-7; d_gene: -; CDR3nt: TGTGCCAGCAGTCCCCTGGGACGGAGTATCTACGAGCAGTACTTC; CDR3aa: CASSPLGRSIYEQYF
abundance: -; v_gene: TRBV6-1; j_gene: TRBJ1-4; d_gene: TRBD1; CDR3nt: TGTGCCAGCAGGCAGGGGGCAACTAATGAAAAACTGTTTTTT; CDR3aa: CASRQGATNEKLFF
abundance: -; v_gene: TRBV6-6; j_gene: TRBJ2-7; d_gene: -; CDR3nt: TGTGCCAGCAGTACCCCCTCAACTAACGAGCAGTACTTC; CDR3aa: CASSTPSTNEQYF
abundance: -; v_gene: TRBV5-1; j_gene: TRBJ2-3; d_gene: -; CDR3nt: TGCGCCAGCAGCTTGACAGGCTTCGGGGGAGATACGCAGTATTTT; CDR3aa: CASSLTGFGGDTQYF
abundance: few; v_gene: TRBV21-1; j_gene: TRBJ1-2; d_gene: -; CDR3nt: TGTGCCAGCAGCAAAGCGCTTGGGGGGGTCCACTATGGCTACACCTTC; CDR3aa: CASSKALGGVHYGYTF